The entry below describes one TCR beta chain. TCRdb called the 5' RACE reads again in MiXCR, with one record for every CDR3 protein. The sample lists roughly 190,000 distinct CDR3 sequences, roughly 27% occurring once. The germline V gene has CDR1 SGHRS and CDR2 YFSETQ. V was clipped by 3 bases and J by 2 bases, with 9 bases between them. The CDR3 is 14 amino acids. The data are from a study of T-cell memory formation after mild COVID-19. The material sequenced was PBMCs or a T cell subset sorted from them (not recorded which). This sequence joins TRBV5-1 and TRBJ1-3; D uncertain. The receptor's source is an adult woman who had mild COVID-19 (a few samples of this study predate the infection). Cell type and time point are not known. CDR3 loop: CASSSNEPGNTIYF. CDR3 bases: TGCGCCAGCAGCTCGAATGAACCTGGAAACACCATATATTTT.